This TCR beta chain emerged from a study of control samples from healthy donors and cancer patients (dated by TCRdb to 2020 to 2021). In the case of this clone: The antigen it binds to is not known. No per-base quality is available; no much larger clone lies one base away.

Library construction relied on the immunoSEQ multiplex PCR assay. Not all clones reach the TCRdb copy of this immuneACCESS table, which keeps in-frame sequences only. Checked studies attribute under half of the gap to unresolved V genes and leave the rest unexplained. The sample has about 44,000 clones on record, around 70% of them singletons. The ten largest clones add up to roughly 15% of the sample. CDR1 and CDR2 were assigned from the germline V gene (reference sequence) as SGHKS and YYEKEE. Inclusive of the bounding cysteine and phenylalanine, the CDR3 is 13 residues long. Just the 39-base CDR3 DNA is kept, in frame starting at base 1. Trimming at the junction amounts to 4 bases on V and 3 bases on J, and the germline ends lie 11 bases apart.

In this chain, TRBV5-5 is recombined with TRBJ2-7; no D segment can be confidently identified. This receptor was identified in a male donor with melanoma. The sequenced sample consisted of formalin-fixed, paraffin-embedded tissue. Here the CDR3 is given as CASSLGPLYEQYF. The nucleotides are TGTGCCAGCAGCCTCGGACCTCTCTACGAGCAGTACTTC.